The sequence of this TCR beta chain was determined in a study of shared clonotypes between healthy human individuals. This CDR3 is 21 amino acids long. The J segment lost 2 bases and the V segment lost 6 bases, leaving 17 bases of the junction unmatched. CDR1 and CDR2 from the germline V gene are MNHEY and SMNVEV (reference sequence). The naive CD8 population came from CD45RO-negative cells selected for CCR7, without terminally differentiated effector memory CD45RA+ cells. Donors had no recently reported acute infections or vaccinations and were HIV-negative. Those who donated, Caucasian adults without exception, all lived in Nashville, Tennessee. Generated by immunoSEQ multiplex PCR, the TCRdb table keeps only in-frame clones and is missing some. This table has about 2 million clones, roughly 94% appearing once.

This receptor was obtained from a man between 18 and 29 years old in good health. The V call is TRBV27, the J call TRBJ2-3, with 16 bases fitting TRBD2. Source material: naive CD8+ T cells sorted from blood. The CDR3 reads CASSQNPQPGLAGGPTDTQYF. CDR3 bases: TGTGCCAGCAGCCAAAACCCCCAACCGGGACTAGCGGGAGGGCCCACAGATACGCAGTATTTT.